Presented here are 31 T cell receptor beta chains from one specimen sequenced in a study of long-term antiretroviral therapy in people with HIV. A v3.0 immunoSEQ assay was performed at survey level. Clones were sequenced by immunoSEQ multiplex PCR, and TCRdb holds only the in-frame ones, with some missing. The table has 15,000 to 20,000 clones, around 81% seen once; the top ten hold 8.8%. The sample in question was unsorted PBMCs, obtained 0.3 years before starting antiretroviral therapy. Every receptor here comes from a man in his forties or fifties with HIV.

This chain uses TRBV7-9 with TRBJ2-3, with 8 positions matching TRBD1. Germline CDR1 SEHNR, CDR2 FQNEAQ (reference sequence). CDR3 length: 16 residues. V was clipped by 0 bases and J by 2 bases; unmatched bases: 4. Here the CDR3 DNA reads TGTGCCAGCAGCTTAGCCCAGGGGGCTATCACAGATACGCAGTATTTT. Translating gives CASSLAQGAITDTQYF.

The CDR3 bases are TGTGCCAGCTCACTTAGGCACTCTGGAAACACCATATATTTT. It specifies CASSLRHSGNTIYF. The J gene is TRBJ1-3, the V gene TRBV18; D is undetermined. The V gene's germline CDR1 is KGHSH and CDR2 LQKENI. Trimming pared 4 bases from V and 0 bases from J, leaving 7 bases between. This CDR3 region has 14 residues.

The chain uses TRBV6-5 and TRBJ2-3, with TRBD1 matching 11 bases. Germline trimming cut 5 bases from V and 6 bases from J; bases unmatched to any gene: 7. This CDR3 contains 15 residues. The germline V gene encodes CDR1 MNHEY and CDR2 SVGAGI. CDR3 nucleotides: TGTGCCAGCAGTAACGGACAGGGGGCTGGGGATACGCAGTATTTT. This sequence encodes CASSNGQGAGDTQYF.

This chain joins TRBV16 and TRBJ1-5; D remains ambiguous. V was clipped by 0 bases and J by 0 bases, with 9 bases between them. Germline V lookup: CDR1 KGHSY, CDR2 FQNENV. The CDR3 consists of 16 residues. This CDR3 reads CASSQSRVPSNQPQHF. The CDR3 region has the DNA TGTGCCAGCAGCCAATCGAGGGTTCCTAGCAATCAGCCCCAGCATTTT.

V is TRBV6-5 and J is TRBJ2-5, with a weak D call TRBD1 (7 bases). V lost 6 bases to trimming and J lost 5 bases, with 19 bases between them. Germline CDR1 and CDR2: MNHEY and SVGAGI. This CDR3 has 15 amino acids. The chain's CDR3 is CASSQTGRPGETQYF. CDR3 bases: TGTGCCAGCAGCCAGACAGGGAGGCCGGGTGAGACCCAGTACTTC.

CDR3 region: CAISESQGGRQPQHF. CDR3 coding DNA: TGTGCCATCAGTGAGTCGCAGGGTGGACGTCAGCCCCAGCATTTT. The V and J genes are TRBV10-3 and TRBJ1-5; tentative D call: TRBD1 (5 bases). Germline CDR1 ENHRY, CDR2 SYGVKD. CDR3 size: 15 residues. The germline V and J ends were trimmed by 0 bases and 6 bases, with 12 bases remaining between them.

The chain combines TRBV28 with TRBJ1-3, with unresolved D. The CDR3 is 14 amino acids. Per germline, CDR1 MDHEN and CDR2 SYDVKM. V lost 3 bases to trimming and J lost 3 bases, with 9 bases between them. CDR3: CASSLEGDGNTIYF. As DNA, the CDR3 is TGTGCCAGCAGTTTGGAGGGCGATGGAAACACCATATATTTT.

By share of the sample, this clone is medium-sized. The chain is built from TRBV6-4 and TRBJ2-1, with D perhaps TRBD1 or TRBD2 (6 bases each). The CDR3 has 15 residues. Germline CDR1 reads MRHNA; CDR2 reads SNTAGT. V was trimmed by 0 bases and J by 4 bases, leaving 10 bases between them. CDR3 in DNA: TGTGCCAGCAGTGACTCCGGGGGCGCTTACAATGAGCAGTTCTTC. Protein product: CASSDSGGAYNEQFF.

The chain recombines TRBV5-1 with TRBJ2-3; D could derive from TRBD1 or TRBD2 (5 bases each). V gave up 3 bases and J gave up 1 base, with 12 bases separating them. Per the germline V gene, CDR1 is SGHRS and CDR2 is YFSETQ. The CDR3 runs 15 residues. The CDR3, as DNA: TGCGCCAGCAGCTCCTGGGACGGACGCACAGATACGCAGTATTTT. This encodes CASSSWDGRTDTQYF. Combining the CDR3 with reference TRBV5-1 and TRBJ2-3 gives the whole variable domain KAGVTQTPRYLIKTRGQQVTLSCSPISGHRSVSWYQQTPGQGLQFLFEYFSETQRNKGNFPGRFSGRQFSNSRSEMNVSTLELGDSALYLCASSSWDGRTDTQYFGPGTRLTVL.

The rearrangement joins TRBV9 to TRBJ2-1; 7 bases agree with TRBD2. Germline V gives CDR1 SGDLS, CDR2 YYNGEE. Trimming at V came to 0 bases and at J to 2 bases, leaving 11 bases not matched to a gene. The CDR3 totals 18 residues. The CDR3 DNA reads TGTGCCAGCAGCGTAGTCGGGAGCGGGAACAATCCCTACAATGAGCAGTTCTTC. Its protein product is CASSVVGSGNNPYNEQFF.

As concerns this clone: Within the sample, other DNA sequences also encode this same CDR3. J is TRBJ1-2 and V is TRBV6-1, with a weak D call TRBD1 (5 bases). The CDR3 consists of 11 residues. The germline gives CDR1 MNHNS, CDR2 SASEGT. Trimming shortened V by 8 bases and J by 2 bases, and 6 bases separated the two germline ends. CDR3 sequence (DNA): TGTGCCAGCCGGGGGAACTATGGCTACACCTTC. This gives the protein CASRGNYGYTF.

The chain uses TRBV14 and TRBJ2-1; D is uncertain. Germline CDR1 SGHDN, CDR2 FVKESK. The germline V and J ends were trimmed by 4 bases and 5 bases, with 9 bases remaining between them. The CDR3 contains 13 residues. The CDR3 sequence: CASSPRRDNEQFF. The CDR3 region has the DNA TGTGCCAGCAGCCCCCGACGGGACAATGAGCAGTTCTTC.

The chain has TRBV27 and TRBJ2-7, with 7 nucleotides matching TRBD2. The length of the CDR3 is 20 residues. Germline V gene lookup returns CDR1 MNHEY and CDR2 SMNVEV (reference sequence). Losses at the gene ends were 6 bases for V and 0 bases for J; bases not matched to a gene: 23. CDR3 sequence (DNA): TGTGCCAGCAGCCCAACCGCGGGGACGGGAGGAAAAAGAAGCTCCTACGAGCAGTACTTC. Translation: CASSPTAGTGGKRSSYEQYF.

The V call is TRBV15, the J call TRBJ2-7; 7 nucleotides match TRBD2. Trimming at V came to 5 bases and at J to 3 bases, leaving 7 bases not matched to a gene. Germline V gene lookup returns CDR1 LNHNV and CDR2 YYDKDF (reference sequence). The CDR3 totals 14 residues. DNA for the CDR3: TGTGCCACCAGCCCCACGGGAGGTGGCTACGAGCAGTACTTC. Amino acid sequence: CATSPTGGGYEQYF.

The J gene is TRBJ1-4, the V gene TRBV28; 7 bases fit TRBD1. The trim removed 5 bases at V and 4 bases at J, leaving 7 bases unmatched. Germline V gives CDR1 MDHEN, CDR2 SYDVKM. This CDR3 contains 15 residues. As DNA, the CDR3 is TGTGCCAGCAGTCCCGGGACAGCTCATAATGAAAAACTGTTTTTT. Translation gives CASSPGTAHNEKLFF.

The V and J genes are TRBV2 and TRBJ2-6; D uncertain. The CDR3 covers 16 residues. V gave up 3 bases and J gave up 0 bases, with 9 bases separating them. Germline CDR1 and CDR2: SNHLY and FYNNEI. As DNA, the CDR3 is TGTGCCAGCAGTGAGCGGCACAACTCTGGGGCCAACGTCCTGACTTTC. This translates into CASSERHNSGANVLTF.

This chain uses TRBV30 with TRBJ1-1, with 9 bases aligning to TRBD1. Germline loops: CDR1 GTSNPN, CDR2 SVGIG (reference sequence). Trimming took 0 bases from V and 10 from J; bases not matched to a gene: 15. This CDR3 is 16 amino acids long. CDR3 residues: CAWSVARGQGGVGAFF. In nucleotides, the CDR3 is TGTGCCTGGAGTGTCGCCCGGGGACAGGGAGGCGTAGGAGCTTTCTTT.

This clone was seen more than once but under ten times. This chain uses TRBV9 with TRBJ1-2; 7 bases map to TRBD1. With V trimmed by 4 bases and J by 3 bases, 6 bases remained unmatched. The CDR3 sequence is 14 residues long. Germline loops: CDR1 SGDLS, CDR2 YYNGEE. Here the CDR3 DNA reads TGTGCCAGCAGCAGAGGGGGCGCCGACTATGGCTACACCTTC. Protein product: CASSRGGADYGYTF. Variable domain in full (rest from reference TRBV9 and TRBJ1-2): DSGVTQTPKHLITATGQRVTLRCSPRSGDLSVYWYQQSLDQGLQFLIQYYNGEERAKGNILERFSAQQFPDLHSELNLSSLELGDSALYFCASSRGGADYGYTFGSGTRLTVV.

The chain has TRBV2 and TRBJ1-1; D call uncertain. The CDR3 has 15 amino acids. Germline V gene sequence: CDR1 SNHLY, CDR2 FYNNEI. Trimming shortened V by 4 bases and J by 3 bases, and 15 bases separated the two germline ends. The CDR3 nucleotides are TGTGCCAGCAGTGTCTTTGAGATCGGGGACACTGAAGCTTTCTTT. It specifies CASSVFEIGDTEAFF.

V is TRBV7-8 and J is TRBJ1-2; D is perhaps TRBD1 (5 bases). This CDR3 contains 15 residues. Trimming left V 2 bases short and J 8 bases short, with 18 bases between. Germline loops: CDR1 SGHVS, CDR2 FQNEAQ. The CDR3 loop is CASSLRDLGEIGYTF. As DNA, the CDR3 is TGTGCCAGCAGCTTACGGGACCTAGGGGAGATCGGCTACACCTTC. Based on the CDR3 plus reference TRBV7-8 and TRBJ1-2, the full variable domain is GAGVSQSPRYKVAKRGQDVALRCDPISGHVSLFWYQQALGQGPEFLTYFQNEAQLDKSGLPSDRFFAERPEGSVSTLKIQRTQQEDSAVYLCASSLRDLGEIGYTFGSGTRLTVV.

This clone was detected only a few times. V and J are TRBV28 and TRBJ2-7; D not resolved. The germline V gene has CDR1 MDHEN and CDR2 SYDVKM. With 6 bases removed from V and 0 bases from J, the gap between germline ends came to 6 bases. The CDR3 has 12 amino acids. The CDR3 nucleotides are TGTGCCAGCAGGACCAGCTCCTACGAGCAGTACTTC. Its protein is CASRTSSYEQYF. Filled out from reference TRBV28 and TRBJ2-7, the complete variable domain reads DVKVTQSSRYLVKRTGEKVFLECVQDMDHENMFWYRQDPGLGLRLIYFSYDVKMKEKGDIPEGYSVSREKKERFSLILESASTNQTSMYLCASRTSSYEQYFGPGTRLTVT.

The genes are TRBV7-9 and TRBJ1-2; D remains ambiguous. CDR1 and CDR2 from the germline V gene are SEHNR and FQNEAQ (reference sequence). Deletions cut 3 bases from V and 4 bases from J, with 6 bases between. CDR3 length: 12 amino acids. The CDR3 reads CASSFGSYGYTF. The CDR3 DNA sequence: TGTGCCAGCAGCTTCGGCTCCTATGGCTACACCTTC.

CDR3 sequence (DNA): TGTGCCAGCACCCCGGGCGGCCGAAACATTCAGTACTTC. Its translation is CASTPGGRNIQYF. The rearrangement joins TRBV28 to TRBJ2-4; D is undetermined. Trimming pared 7 bases from V and 6 bases from J, leaving 13 bases between. There are 13 residues in the CDR3. Germline values: CDR1 MDHEN, CDR2 SYDVKM.

The chain has TRBV9 and TRBJ2-7, with 9 bases matching TRBD1. The V and J ends lost 4 bases and 5 bases, in that order; junction bases with no gene match: 7. The CDR3 runs to 14 residues. Germline loops: CDR1 SGDLS, CDR2 YYNGEE. The CDR3 region has the DNA TGTGCCAGCAGCACCTGGACAGGGGCGCACGAGCAGTACTTC. This gives the protein CASSTWTGAHEQYF.

This chain joins TRBV29-1 and TRBJ2-4; no clear D gene. Deletions cut 4 bases from V and 6 bases from J, with 19 bases between. The germline gives CDR1 SQVTM, CDR2 ANQGSEA. The CDR3 sequence is 15 residues long. CDR3 protein: CSVAGPYQRRNIQYF. CDR3 in DNA: TGCAGCGTTGCCGGGCCCTATCAAAGGAGAAACATTCAGTACTTC. Supplemented by reference TRBV29-1 and TRBJ2-4, the full variable domain reads SAVISQKPSRDICQRGTSLTIQCQVDSQVTMMFWYRQQPGQSLTLIATANQGSEATYESGFVIDKFPISRPNLTFSTLTVSNMSPEDSSIYLCSVAGPYQRRNIQYFGAGTRLSVL.

This clone is a singleton in its sample. The gene calls are TRBV9 and TRBJ1-2; tentatively, D is TRBD1 (5 bases). The CDR3 is 14 residues long. The V end was cut by 3 bases, the J end by 3 bases, with 12 bases between. Looked up from germline, CDR1 is SGDLS and CDR2 is YYNGEE. CDR3 sequence reads: CASSGRAGDYGYTF. CDR3 DNA: TGTGCCAGCAGCGGCAGGGCCGGGGACTATGGCTACACCTTC.

J is TRBJ2-7 and V is TRBV6-6; 12 bases match TRBD2. This CDR3 contains 16 residues. Germline V gene lookup returns CDR1 MNHNY and CDR2 SVGAGI (reference sequence). Trimming cost V 0 bases and J 2 bases; bases outside gene matches: 2. The CDR3 sequence is CASSYSLAGGAYEQYF. CDR3 nucleotides: TGTGCCAGCAGTTACTCCCTAGCGGGAGGGGCCTACGAGCAGTACTTC.

The chain is built from TRBV13 and TRBJ2-1; 9 positions match TRBD2. The CDR3 consists of 19 residues. The V segment lost 0 bases and the J segment 6 bases; nucleotides outside the gene matches: 15. Germline V CDR1 and CDR2: PRHDT, FYEKMQ (reference sequence). The CDR3 DNA reads TGTGCCAGCAGCTTAGGGTTACGGGGCGGGAGGGCCCTCGTCAATGAGCAGTTCTTC. Encoded protein: CASSLGLRGGRALVNEQFF.

The V gene is TRBV10-3, the J gene TRBJ1-3; 7 positions match TRBD1. After removal of 10 bases from V and 4 bases from J, the junction contained 7 bases not matched to a gene. CDR3 length: 13 amino acids. Germline V gene sequence: CDR1 ENHRY, CDR2 SYGVKD. CDR3 nucleotides: TGTGCCACCGTGACAGGGACGGGAAACACCATATATTTT. This translates into CATVTGTGNTIYF.

The chain has TRBV7-9 and TRBJ2-7; 7 nucleotides line up with TRBD1. CDR3 size: 12 residues. CDR1 SEHNR and CDR2 FQNEAQ come from the germline V gene (reference sequence). V gave up 8 bases and J gave up 3 bases; unmatched junction bases: 4. The CDR3 sequence: CASGTEFYEQYF. CDR3 nucleotides: TGTGCCAGCGGGACAGAGTTCTACGAGCAGTACTTC.

This chain links TRBV6-5 with TRBJ2-7, with D perhaps being TRBD1 or TRBD2 (6 bases each). The CDR3 is made up of 15 amino acids. With 7 bases removed from V and 5 bases from J, the gap between germline ends came to 21 bases. Germline CDR1 and CDR2: MNHEY and SVGAGI. As DNA, the CDR3 is TGTGCCAGCACCTCGGGGGCGGGACCAGACCACGAGCAGTACTTC. Its protein is CASTSGAGPDHEQYF.